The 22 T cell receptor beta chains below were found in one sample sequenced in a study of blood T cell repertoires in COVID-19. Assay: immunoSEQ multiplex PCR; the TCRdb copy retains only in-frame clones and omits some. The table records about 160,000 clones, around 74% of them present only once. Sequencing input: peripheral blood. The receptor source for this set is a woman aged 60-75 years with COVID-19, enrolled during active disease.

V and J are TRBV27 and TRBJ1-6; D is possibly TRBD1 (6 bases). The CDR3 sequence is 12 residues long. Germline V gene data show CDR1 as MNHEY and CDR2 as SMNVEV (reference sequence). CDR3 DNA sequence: TGTGTTGGGTGGGGGCGCGATTCACCCCTCCACTTT. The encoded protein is CVGWGRDSPLHF.

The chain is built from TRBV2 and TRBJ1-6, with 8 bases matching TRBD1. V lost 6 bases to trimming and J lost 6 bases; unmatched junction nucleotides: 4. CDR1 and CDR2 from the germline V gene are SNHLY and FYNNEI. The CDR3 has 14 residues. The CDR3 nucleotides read TGTGCCAGCAGCCGGACAGGGCGTAATTCACCCCTCCACTTT. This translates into CASSRTGRNSPLHF.

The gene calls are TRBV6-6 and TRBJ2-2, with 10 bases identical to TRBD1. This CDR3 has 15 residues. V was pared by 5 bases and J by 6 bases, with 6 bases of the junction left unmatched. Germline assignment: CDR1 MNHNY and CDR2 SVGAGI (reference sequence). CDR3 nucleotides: TGTGCCAGCAGTCAGACAGGGGGCGCCGCCGGGGAGCTGTTTTTT. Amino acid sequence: CASSQTGGAAGELFF.

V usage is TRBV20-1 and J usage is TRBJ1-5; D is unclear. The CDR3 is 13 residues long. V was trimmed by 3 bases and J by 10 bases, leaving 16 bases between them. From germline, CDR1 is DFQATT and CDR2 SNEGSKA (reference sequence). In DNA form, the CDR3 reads TGCAGTGCTAGTGCCGGAGGTAGGCCTCCCCAGCATTTT. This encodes CSASAGGRPPQHF.

The CDR3 coding sequence is TGTGCCAGCAGCCAAGAGTTGCTAGCGGGGGTAGGATCTAGTGCGCAGTATTTT. Translated: CASSQELLAGVGSSAQYF. This chain connects TRBV3-1 (or the pseudogene TRBV3-2) to TRBJ2-3; 10 nucleotides match TRBD2. CDR3 length: 18 residues. V trimming: 0 bases; J trimming: 10 bases; junction bases outside the gene matches: 16. Germline V gene lookup returns CDR1 LGHDT and CDR2 YNNKEL (reference sequence).

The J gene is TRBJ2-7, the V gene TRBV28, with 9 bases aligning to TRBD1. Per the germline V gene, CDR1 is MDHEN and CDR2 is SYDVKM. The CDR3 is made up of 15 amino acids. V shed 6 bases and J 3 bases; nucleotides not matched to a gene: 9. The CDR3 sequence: CASSDPGTGHYEQYV. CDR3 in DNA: TGTGCCAGCAGCGACCCCGGGACAGGGCACTACGAGCAGTACGTC.

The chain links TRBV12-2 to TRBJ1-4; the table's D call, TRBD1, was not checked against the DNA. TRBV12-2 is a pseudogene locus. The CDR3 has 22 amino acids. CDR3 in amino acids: CASRLVVFVGQALNATNEKLFF. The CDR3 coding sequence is TGTGCAAGTCGCTTAGTGGTCTTTGTGGGACAAGCTCTCAATGCAACTAATGAAAAACTGTTTTTT.

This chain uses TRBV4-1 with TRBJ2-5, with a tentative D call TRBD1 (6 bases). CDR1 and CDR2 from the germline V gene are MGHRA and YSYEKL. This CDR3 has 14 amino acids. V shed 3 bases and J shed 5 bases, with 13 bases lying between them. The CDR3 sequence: CASSHDRSVETQYF. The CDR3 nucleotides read TGCGCCAGCAGCCACGACAGGTCGGTGGAGACCCAGTACTTC.

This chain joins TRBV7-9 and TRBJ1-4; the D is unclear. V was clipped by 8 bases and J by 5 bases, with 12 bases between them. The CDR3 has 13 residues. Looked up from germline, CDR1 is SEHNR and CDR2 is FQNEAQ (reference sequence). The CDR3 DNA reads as TGTGCCAGCGGACGTAGGGAGAATGAAAAACTGTTTTTT. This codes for CASGRRENEKLFF. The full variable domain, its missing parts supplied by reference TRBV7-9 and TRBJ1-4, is DTGVSQNPRHKITKRGQNVTFRCDPISEHNRLYWYRQTLGQGPEFLTYFQNEAQLEKSRLLSDRFSAERPKGSFSTLEIQRTEQGDSAMYLCASGRRENEKLFFGSGTQLSVL.

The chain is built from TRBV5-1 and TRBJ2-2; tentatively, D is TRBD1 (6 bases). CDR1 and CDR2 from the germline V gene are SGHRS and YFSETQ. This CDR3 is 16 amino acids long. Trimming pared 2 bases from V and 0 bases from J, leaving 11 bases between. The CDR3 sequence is CASSFRTATNTGELFF. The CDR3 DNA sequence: TGCGCCAGCAGCTTCCGGACAGCCACGAACACCGGGGAGCTGTTTTTT.

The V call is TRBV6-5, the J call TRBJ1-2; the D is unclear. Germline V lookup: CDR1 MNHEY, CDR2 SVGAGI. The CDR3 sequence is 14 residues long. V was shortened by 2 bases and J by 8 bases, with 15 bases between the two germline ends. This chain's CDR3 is CASSYLGRTGGYTF. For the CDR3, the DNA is TGTGCCAGCAGTTACCTCGGACGGACGGGAGGCTACACCTTC.

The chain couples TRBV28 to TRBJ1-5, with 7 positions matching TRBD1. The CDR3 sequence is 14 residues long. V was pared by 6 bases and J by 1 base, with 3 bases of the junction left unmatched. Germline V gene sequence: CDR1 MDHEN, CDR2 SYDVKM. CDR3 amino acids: CASRAGGSNQPQHF. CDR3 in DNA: TGTGCCAGCAGGGCAGGGGGGAGCAATCAGCCCCAGCATTTT.

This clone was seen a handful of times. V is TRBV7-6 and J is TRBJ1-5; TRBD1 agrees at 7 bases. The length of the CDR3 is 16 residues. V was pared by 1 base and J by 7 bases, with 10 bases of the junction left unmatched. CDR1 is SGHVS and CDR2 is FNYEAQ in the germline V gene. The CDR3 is CASSLVAGGLIQPQHF. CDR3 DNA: TGTGCCAGCAGCTTAGTCGCAGGGGGATTGATCCAGCCCCAGCATTTT. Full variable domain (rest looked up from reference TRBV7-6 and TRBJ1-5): GAGVSQSPRYKVTKRGQDVALRCDPISGHVSLYWYRQALGQGPEFLTYFNYEAQQDKSGLPNDRFSAERPEGSISTLTIQRTEQRDSAMYRCASSLVAGGLIQPQHFGDGTRLSIL.

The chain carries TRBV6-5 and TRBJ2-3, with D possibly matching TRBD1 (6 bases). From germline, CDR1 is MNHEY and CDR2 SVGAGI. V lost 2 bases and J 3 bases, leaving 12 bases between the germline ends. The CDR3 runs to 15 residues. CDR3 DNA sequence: TGTGCCAGCAGTTACGGCGAGGGGGTTACAGATACGCAGTATTTT. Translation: CASSYGEGVTDTQYF.

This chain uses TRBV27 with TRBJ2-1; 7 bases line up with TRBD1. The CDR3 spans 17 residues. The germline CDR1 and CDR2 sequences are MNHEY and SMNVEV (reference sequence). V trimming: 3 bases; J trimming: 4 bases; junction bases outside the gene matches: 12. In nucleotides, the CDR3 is TGTGCCAGCAGTTTTCCCCCCGGGACAGAAGATTACAATGAGCAGTTCTTC. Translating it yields CASSFPPGTEDYNEQFF.

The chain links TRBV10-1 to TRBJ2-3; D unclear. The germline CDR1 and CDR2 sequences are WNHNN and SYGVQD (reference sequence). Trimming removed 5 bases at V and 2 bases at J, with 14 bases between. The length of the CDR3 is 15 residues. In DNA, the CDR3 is TGCGCCAGCAGTCCCGGCCCTGAGGTCACAGATACGCAGTATTTT. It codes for CASSPGPEVTDTQYF.

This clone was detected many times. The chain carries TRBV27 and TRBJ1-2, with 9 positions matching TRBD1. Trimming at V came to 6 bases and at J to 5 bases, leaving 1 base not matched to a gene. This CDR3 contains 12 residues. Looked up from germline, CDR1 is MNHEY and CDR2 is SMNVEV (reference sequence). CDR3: CASRTGGYGYTF. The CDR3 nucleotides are TGTGCCAGCAGGACAGGGGGATATGGCTACACCTTC.

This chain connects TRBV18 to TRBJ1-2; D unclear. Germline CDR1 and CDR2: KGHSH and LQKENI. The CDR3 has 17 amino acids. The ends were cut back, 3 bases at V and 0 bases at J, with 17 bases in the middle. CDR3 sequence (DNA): TGTGCCAGCTCACCCTCAGGACTCACCCGAGCTAACTATGGCTACACCTTC. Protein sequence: CASSPSGLTRANYGYTF.

The CDR3 DNA follows: TGTGCCAGCAGTTACTCGATAACTAGCGGGAGCTACGAGCAGTACTTC. This translates into CASSYSITSGSYEQYF. The chain uses TRBV6-2 or TRBV6-3 and TRBJ2-7; 11 positions agree with TRBD2. Germline V lookup: CDR1 MNHEY, CDR2 SVGEGT. There are 16 residues in the CDR3. J lost 3 bases, V lost 0 bases, and 4 bases had no gene match.

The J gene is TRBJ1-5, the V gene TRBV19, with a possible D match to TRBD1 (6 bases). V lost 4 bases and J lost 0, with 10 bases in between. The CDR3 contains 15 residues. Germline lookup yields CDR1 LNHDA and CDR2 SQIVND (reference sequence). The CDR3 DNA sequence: TGTGCCAGTAGTACAGGGGTCCATAGCAATCAGCCCCAGCATTTT. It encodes CASSTGVHSNQPQHF.

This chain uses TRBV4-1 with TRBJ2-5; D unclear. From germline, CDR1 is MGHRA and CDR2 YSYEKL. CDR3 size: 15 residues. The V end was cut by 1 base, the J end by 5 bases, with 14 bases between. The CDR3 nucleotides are TGCGCCAGCAGCCAAGGGGCTAAGGATAAGGAGACCCAGTACTTC. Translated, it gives CASSQGAKDKETQYF.

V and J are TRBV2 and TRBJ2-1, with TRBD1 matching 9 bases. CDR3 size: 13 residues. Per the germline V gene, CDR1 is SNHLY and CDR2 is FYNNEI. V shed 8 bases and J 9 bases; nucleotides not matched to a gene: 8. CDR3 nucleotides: TGTGCCAGCGGAAGGGACAGGGACGCTGAGCAGTTCTTC. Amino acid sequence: CASGRDRDAEQFF.